A single sample gave rise to the 18 T cell receptor beta chains below, sequenced in a study of shared clonotypes between healthy human individuals. The assay was immunoSEQ multiplex PCR, and TCRdb's table has in-frame clones only and misses some. The data show 2 million to 2.5 million clones, 80% to 95% seen once. Sequencing input: naive CD4+ T cells from PBMCs. Subset: CD45RA+ positively selected. The origin of the receptors is a man aged 18 to 30 in good health. Some clones in this sample may be carry-over from other donors' samples.

The V gene is TRBV10-1, the J gene TRBJ1-3, with 11 bases matching TRBD1. V shed 6 bases, J shed 2 bases, and the junction held 6 bases outside the gene matches. Per the germline V gene, CDR1 is WNHNN and CDR2 is SYGVQD (reference sequence). The length of the CDR3 is 16 residues. In DNA, the CDR3 is TGCGCCAGCAGATCCAGGGGACAGGGGGCTGGAAACACCATATATTTT. Protein: CASRSRGQGAGNTIYF.

On this clone itself: The sample contains more than one DNA sequence encoding this CDR3. The chain is built from TRBV7-9 and TRBJ2-3; D gene unclear. Trimming pared 1 base from V and 6 bases from J, leaving 8 bases between. Germline V gives CDR1 SEHNR, CDR2 FQNEAQ (reference sequence). The CDR3 contains 13 residues. CDR3 residues: CASSLDQIDTQYF. Here the CDR3 DNA reads TGTGCCAGCAGCTTAGACCAGATCGATACGCAGTATTTT.

This rearrangement joins TRBV5-6 to TRBJ2-7; D is possibly TRBD2 (5 bases). Germline CDR1 is SGHDT and CDR2 is YYEEEE. Trimming left V 0 bases short and J 6 bases short, with 16 bases between. The CDR3 is made up of 15 amino acids. CDR3 sequence reads: CASSLGLWAGGEQYF. The CDR3 nucleotides are TGTGCCAGCAGCTTGGGTCTATGGGCAGGAGGCGAGCAGTACTTC. Full variable domain (outside the CDR3, taken from reference TRBV5-6 and TRBJ2-7): DAGVTQSPTHLIKTRGQQVTLRCSPKSGHDTVSWYQQALGQGPQFIFQYYEEEERQRGNFPDRFSGHQFPNYSSELNVNALLLGDSALYLCASSLGLWAGGEQYFGPGTRLTVT.

This chain uses TRBV5-4 with TRBJ1-2; D perhaps matches TRBD1 (5 bases). Germline CDR1 is SGHNT and CDR2 is YYREEE (reference sequence). With 4 bases removed from V and 6 bases from J, the gap between germline ends came to 10 bases. This CDR3 contains 12 residues. In nucleotides, the CDR3 is TGTGCCAGCAGCGCCGGGGGGAATGGCTACACCTTC. Protein: CASSAGGNGYTF.

The CDR3 loop is CASSESPRASGYQETQYF. The CDR3 nucleotides are TGTGCCAGCAGTGAATCCCCCAGGGCTAGCGGCTACCAAGAGACCCAGTACTTC. This chain uses TRBV25-1 with TRBJ2-5, with TRBD2 matching over 7 bases. Unmatched junction bases numbered 11, after V lost 1 base and J lost 0 bases. The CDR3 length is 18 residues. The V gene's germline CDR1 is MGHDK and CDR2 SYGVNS. Full variable domain (rest looked up from reference TRBV25-1 and TRBJ2-5): EADIYQTPRYLVIGTGKKITLECSQTMGHDKMYWYQQDPGMELHLIHYSYGVNSTEKGDLSSESTVSRIRTEHFPLTLESARPSHTSQYLCASSESPRASGYQETQYFGPGTRLLVL.

The chain recombines TRBV28 with TRBJ2-2, with D perhaps TRBD1 (6 bases). Per the germline V gene, CDR1 is MDHEN and CDR2 is SYDVKM. The CDR3 is made up of 15 amino acids. The V end lost 2 bases, the J end lost 8 bases, and 15 bases lay between the germline ends. The CDR3: CASSLPSNRAGELFF. CDR3 nucleotides: TGTGCCAGCAGTTTACCTTCAAACAGGGCGGGGGAGCTGTTTTTT. Combining the CDR3 with reference TRBV28 and TRBJ2-2 gives the whole variable domain DVKVTQSSRYLVKRTGEKVFLECVQDMDHENMFWYRQDPGLGLRLIYFSYDVKMKEKGDIPEGYSVSREKKERFSLILESASTNQTSMYLCASSLPSNRAGELFFGEGSRLTVL.

With regard to this clone: At the DNA level, this CDR3 is encoded by other sequences in the same sample as well. The chain combines TRBV30 with TRBJ2-3; no definite D call. The V gene's germline CDR1 is GTSNPN and CDR2 SVGIG (reference sequence). This CDR3 has 12 amino acids. V lost 3 bases and J 5 bases, leaving 9 bases between the germline ends. The CDR3 loop reads CAWSRGGDTQYF. The CDR3 coding sequence is TGTGCCTGGAGCCGAGGCGGAGATACGCAGTATTTT. The full variable domain, its missing parts supplied by reference TRBV30 and TRBJ2-3, is SQTIHQWPATLVQPVGSPLSLECTVEGTSNPNLYWYRQAAGRGLQLLFYSVGIGQISSEVPQNLSASRPQDRQFILSSKKLLLSDSGFYLCAWSRGGDTQYFGPGTRLTVL.

The chain is built from TRBV7-2 and TRBJ1-1, with D maybe TRBD1 (5 bases). The CDR3 extends over 12 amino acids. CDR1 SGHTA and CDR2 FQGNSA come from the germline V gene. Between the trimmed V and J ends, which lost 5 bases and 5 bases, there was a span of 9 bases. This CDR3 reads CASSRDRTEAFF. Written as DNA, the CDR3 is TGTGCCAGCAGCCGAGACAGAACTGAAGCTTTCTTT.

The V and J genes are TRBV4-3 and TRBJ1-5; no clear D gene. The V gene's germline CDR1 is LGHNA and CDR2 YSLEER. Trimming took off 2 bases at V and 8 bases at J, with 13 bases between the two ends. The CDR3 is 14 residues long. DNA for the CDR3: TGCGCCAGCAGCCAAAGATCGGACTGGGAGCCCCAGCATTTT. It is translated as CASSQRSDWEPQHF.

The rearrangement uses TRBV9 and TRBJ2-1; possible D gene TRBD1, 5 bases. Trimming pared 1 base from V and 6 bases from J, leaving 11 bases between. Germline V gene sequence: CDR1 SGDLS, CDR2 YYNGEE. This CDR3 spans 14 amino acids. CDR3 sequence: CASSVQGIGNEQFF. The CDR3 DNA is TGTGCCAGCAGCGTACAGGGAATTGGCAATGAGCAGTTCTTC.

The chain has TRBV4-1 and TRBJ1-1, with a possible D match to TRBD1 (5 bases). Looked up from germline, CDR1 is MGHRA and CDR2 is YSYEKL. With 0 bases removed from V and 10 bases from J, the gap between germline ends came to 18 bases. The CDR3 consists of 15 residues. CDR3 DNA: TGCGCCAGCAGCCAAGATCGGACACCGGACGAAGTAGCTTTCTTT. This encodes CASSQDRTPDEVAFF.

The chain links TRBV7-9 to TRBJ2-1, with 7 nucleotides matching TRBD2. Trimming removed 6 bases from V and 9 bases from J; junction bases left unmatched: 8. This CDR3 region has 13 residues. Germline-derived CDR1 and CDR2 are SEHNR and FQNEAQ (reference sequence). This CDR3 is CASRGRERREQFF. CDR3 nucleotides: TGTGCCAGCAGAGGGCGGGAGAGGCGTGAGCAGTTCTTC.

Written as DNA, the CDR3 is TGTGCCAGCAGCTTGGTCAAACCCTATGGCTACACCTTC. This encodes CASSLVKPYGYTF. The chain combines TRBV6-1 with TRBJ1-2; D unclear. The CDR3 length is 13 residues. CDR1 is MNHNS and CDR2 is SASEGT in the germline V gene. V was cut by 6 bases and J by 4 bases, with 12 bases left in between.

This clone is a singleton in its sample. The V gene is TRBV10-1, the J gene TRBJ2-3; D is unclear. Deletions cut 4 bases from V and 2 bases from J, with 16 bases between. Germline CDR1 is WNHNN and CDR2 is SYGVQD (reference sequence). This CDR3 is built from 16 residues. For the CDR3, the DNA is TGCGCCAGCAGTGTTGGTAGAGACGGATACACAGATACGCAGTATTTT. It codes for CASSVGRDGYTDTQYF.

V is TRBV7-2 and J is TRBJ2-7; 10 bases agree with TRBD2. CDR3 size: 16 residues. V lost 5 bases to trimming and J lost 1 base; unmatched junction nucleotides: 8. CDR1 and CDR2 (germline): SGHTA, FQGNSA. The CDR3, as DNA: TGTGCCAGCAGCCAACCGAGGACTAGCGGATCCTACGAGCAGTACTTC. It codes for CASSQPRTSGSYEQYF.

Note on this clone: In the same sample, other DNA sequences code for this CDR3. The genes are TRBV9 and TRBJ1-1; D call uncertain. The ends were cut back, 0 bases at V and 1 base at J, with 7 bases in the middle. The CDR3 totals 14 residues. CDR1 is SGDLS and CDR2 is YYNGEE in the germline V gene. CDR3 coding DNA: TGTGCCAGCAGCGTAGCGTCCGGGAACACTGAAGCTTTCTTT. It yields the protein CASSVASGNTEAFF.

To note about this clone: The sample carries other DNA sequences with the same CDR3. The chain combines TRBV7-2 with TRBJ1-1, with D perhaps matching TRBD1 (5 bases). Per germline, CDR1 SGHTA and CDR2 FQGNSA. V dropped 2 bases and J dropped 3 bases, with 7 bases sitting between them. The CDR3 is 13 amino acids. The CDR3 loop reads CASSLSRDTEAFF. CDR3 nucleotides: TGTGCCAGCAGCTTAAGCAGGGACACTGAAGCTTTCTTT.

The chain's CDR3 is CASSPVGAGRGLNEQFF. As DNA, the CDR3 is TGCGCCAGCAGCCCAGTTGGCGCGGGGAGAGGATTGAATGAGCAGTTCTTC. V usage is TRBV4-1 and J usage is TRBJ2-1; weak D call: TRBD2 (6 bases). This CDR3 has 17 amino acids. Trimming removed 4 bases from V and 7 bases from J, with 23 bases in between. The germline gives CDR1 MGHRA, CDR2 YSYEKL.